A selection of T cell receptor beta chains follows, all from one sample in a study of CD8+ T cells in alopecia areata. The protocol was immunoSEQ multiplex PCR, while the TCRdb copy is restricted to in-frame clones and leaves out a portion. The sample consists of 130,000 to 150,000 clones, about four fifths of them appearing once. Sample: CD8+ T cells sorted from blood, taken at week 4, from a patient treated with tofacitinib. The source of these receptors is a human donor with alopecia areata. The CDR3 runs from the conserved cysteine through the conserved F or W. D genes are given only for firm matches. Part of the rows lack a size; the others show once, few, many or a class for expanded clones.

d_gene	abundance	j_gene	v_gene	CDR3nt	CDR3aa
-	-	TRBJ2-5	TRBV9	TGTGCCAGCAGCTTCAGAGGCGGACAAGAGACCCAGTACTTC	CASSFRGGQETQYF
TRBD1	-	TRBJ2-7	TRBV5-1	TGCGCCAGCAGCTCGACCGGGACAGGGGGCGGACGCTCCTACGAGCAGTACTTC	CASSSTGTGGGRSYEQYF
-	-	TRBJ2-3	TRBV5-1	TGCGCCAGCGGCAGGGAGTGGCCCCGAGATACGCAGTATTTT	CASGREWPRDTQYF
TRBD1	-	TRBJ2-5	TRBV5-1	TGCGCCAGCGACGCAGGGGGCATGGAGACCCAGTACTTC	CASDAGGMETQYF
-	-	TRBJ2-5	TRBV7-9	TGTGCCAGCAGCTCGCCGGGACCCCAGAGGGAGACCCAGTACTTC	CASSSPGPQRETQYF
-	-	TRBJ2-6	TRBV19	TGTGCCAGTAGTCCACGGACAGATGGGGCCAACGTCCTGACTTTC	CASSPRTDGANVLTF
-	few	TRBJ2-3	TRBV4-3	TGCGCCAGCAGCCAAGACTTTTCGAGCACAGATACGCAGTATTTT	CASSQDFSSTDTQYF
-	-	TRBJ2-1	TRBV29-1	TGCAGCGTTGAAGAAGTTGAAGGGCCGGGGAATGAGCAGTTCTTC	CSVEEVEGPGNEQFF
TRBD2	-	TRBJ2-7	TRBV29-1	TGCAGCGCCACGACCGGACTAGCGGGCTACGAGCAGTACTTC	CSATTGLAGYEQYF
-	few	TRBJ2-1	TRBV29-1	TGCAGCGTTCGACTACCTTACAATGAGCAGTTCTTC	CSVRLPYNEQFF
-	-	TRBJ2-3	TRBV27	TGTGCCAGCACCTGGACCCCGCGTGATACGCAGTATTTT	CASTWTPRDTQYF
-	-	TRBJ2-3	TRBV4-2	TGTGCCAGCAGCTCAGTCAGGGGAGATACGCAGTATTTT	CASSSVRGDTQYF
TRBD2	-	TRBJ2-7	TRBV4-1	TGCGCCAGCAGCCAAGGATCAGGCGGGGGGGAGTCCTACGAGCAGTACTTC	CASSQGSGGGESYEQYF
-	-	TRBJ2-5	TRBV7-9	TGTGCCAGCAGCCCAAGCACAGCGAAGACCCAGTACTTC	CASSPSTAKTQYF
-	few	TRBJ2-6	TRBV21-1	TGTGCCAGCAGCAAGGGCGGGACAGCGTGGGGCGTCCTGACTTTC	CASSKGGTAWGVLTF
-	-	TRBJ2-7	TRBV11-3	TGTGCCAGCAGCTTTGGTGGTGGCGACGAGCAGTACTTC	CASSFGGGDEQYF
TRBD2	-	TRBJ2-5	TRBV9	TGTGCCAGCAGCGTACTGGACCTAGCGGGGGTAGAGACCCAGTACTTC	CASSVLDLAGVETQYF
-	-	TRBJ2-5	TRBV11-2	TGTGCCAGCAGCTCGGGTTTTGAGGGGGGCCAAGAGACCCAGTACTTC	CASSSGFEGGQETQYF
TRBD1	-	TRBJ1-1	TRBV29-1	TGCAGCGTTGTGGAGGGTGAGGGGGCAGCTTTCTTT	CSVVEGEGAAFF
-	-	TRBJ2-7	TRBV7-9	TGTGCCAGCAGCTTAGCGCCGGGGCAGGGCTCCGAGCAGTACTTC	CASSLAPGQGSEQYF
-	-	TRBJ1-1	TRBV6-5	TGTGCCAGCAGCCCCCAAGTCTGGGGCACTGAAGCTTTCTTT	CASSPQVWGTEAFF
-	-	TRBJ2-7	TRBV11-3	TGTGCCAGCAGCTTAGAAGACAGAACCTACGAGCAGTACTTC	CASSLEDRTYEQYF
-	once	TRBJ2-4	TRBV30	TGTGCCTGGAGTGTACGCCGACACGGAGGGGAGAAAAACATTCAGTACTTC	CAWSVRRHGGEKNIQYF
-	-	TRBJ2-4	TRBV7-9	TGTGCCAGCAGCTTAGTTGGAGCCGGAGACAGGATAGCCAAAAACATTCAGTACTTC	CASSLVGAGDRIAKNIQYF
-	-	TRBJ2-7	TRBV7-9	TGTGCCAACAGCCTGACAGGTCTATCCTACGAGCAGTACTTC	CANSLTGLSYEQYF
TRBD1	-	TRBJ2-7	TRBV27	TGTGCCAGCAGCGACAGGGAGTCCTACGAGCAGTACTTC	CASSDRESYEQYF
TRBD2	-	TRBJ2-4	TRBV4-3	TGCGCCAGCAGCCAAGATGGAGCGGGGGGGCCAGGGAACATTCAGTACTTC	CASSQDGAGGPGNIQYF
-	-	TRBJ2-3	TRBV7-9	TGTGCCAGCAGCTCAACCCGGGACACAGCCACAGATACGCAGTATTTT	CASSSTRDTATDTQYF
TRBD2	-	TRBJ2-3	TRBV29-1	TGCAGCGTAGCGGGGGGGAGCACAGATACGCAGTATTTT	CSVAGGSTDTQYF
TRBD1	many	TRBJ2-2	TRBV19	TGTGCCAGTAAACACAGGGGGGACCCACCGACCGGGGAGCTGTTTTTT	CASKHRGDPPTGELFF
-	once	TRBJ2-7	TRBV4-2	TGTGCCAGCAGCCAAGAGTCGCTCTACGAGCAGTACTTC	CASSQESLYEQYF
TRBD2	-	TRBJ2-7	TRBV4-3	TGCGCCAGCAGCCAAGATTTAACTAGCGGGGGTTACGAGCAGTACTTC	CASSQDLTSGGYEQYF
-	-	TRBJ2-1	TRBV7-3	TGTGCCAGCAGTCCGTCAGGTCGGGGCTCCTACAATGAGCAGTTCTTC	CASSPSGRGSYNEQFF
TRBD2	-	TRBJ2-5	TRBV7-2	TGTGCCAGCAGCCTCATGGGCGGGGGGTACCAAGAGACCCAGTACTTC	CASSLMGGGYQETQYF
-	-	TRBJ1-2	TRBV5-1	TGCGCCAGCAGCGGCAGGGGTCCTTCTCCTGGCTACACCTTC	CASSGRGPSPGYTF
-	-	TRBJ2-1	TRBV9	TGTGCCAGCAGCGTTTGGGGAGACGGAACCTACAATGAGCAGTTCTTC	CASSVWGDGTYNEQFF
TRBD1	-	TRBJ1-2	TRBV29-1	TGCAGCGTTGGGAGGACAGGAGATGGCTACACCTTC	CSVGRTGDGYTF
-	-	TRBJ2-1	TRBV11-1	TGTGCCAGCAGCTTCGGGAGCGGTCCAAGCTCCTACAATGAGCAGTTCTTC	CASSFGSGPSSYNEQFF
-	-	TRBJ1-5	TRBV11-3	TGTGCCAGCAGCCCAGGGTCCGCAGGGCCCCAGCATTTT	CASSPGSAGPQHF
-	-	TRBJ2-3	TRBV7-8	TGTGCCAGCAGCTTACTCCCTGTCTGGGGCACAGATACGCAGTATTTT	CASSLLPVWGTDTQYF
-	-	TRBJ2-2	TRBV7-9	TGTGCCACTGCAGTGTGGAGTAACACCGGGGAGCTGTTTTTT	CATAVWSNTGELFF
-	-	TRBJ2-7	TRBV19	TGTGCCAGTAGTACCTCAGGCCTCCCCTCCTACGAGCAGTACTTC	CASSTSGLPSYEQYF
TRBD1	-	TRBJ2-7	TRBV5-1	TGCGCCAGTGGGACAGGGCCTTCCTACGAGCAGTACTTC	CASGTGPSYEQYF
TRBD1	-	TRBJ2-5	TRBV11-2	TGTGCCAGTGCGAAGGGGGACAGGGGGCTCTGGGAGACCCAGTACTTC	CASAKGDRGLWETQYF
TRBD1	-	TRBJ2-3	TRBV29-1	TGCAGCGGACAGGGGAACGCAGATACGCAGTATTTT	CSGQGNADTQYF
-	few	TRBJ2-7	TRBV6-1	TGTGCCAGCAGTCTCGCTGGGGCCGCCGTCGGGCAGTACTTC	CASSLAGAAVGQYF
TRBD1	-	TRBJ2-5	TRBV6-1	TGTGCCAGCAGTGGCCGCCCGGACAGGGTGGGAGAGACCCAGTACTTC	CASSGRPDRVGETQYF
-	-	TRBJ1-2	TRBV5-4	TGTGCCAGCAGCCGTGACGGCAACTATGGCTACACCTTC	CASSRDGNYGYTF
TRBD1	-	TRBJ1-5	TRBV19	TGTGCCAGTAGGAACAGGGGTATTCAGCCCCAGCATTTT	CASRNRGIQPQHF
-	-	TRBJ2-5	TRBV7-8	TGTGCCAGCAGCTTACGGTCTATGACATACATGAAAGAGACCCAGTACTTC	CASSLRSMTYMKETQYF
-	-	TRBJ2-1	TRBV10-3	TGTGCCGCTCGGGGGACCCACAATGAGCAGTTCTTC	CAARGTHNEQFF
TRBD1	-	TRBJ2-3	TRBV6-5	TGTGCCAGCAGTTACGGGACAGGGGGCACAGATACGCAGTATTTT	CASSYGTGGTDTQYF
-	-	TRBJ2-7	TRBV29-1	TGCAGCGTTGAAGAGGTCGGAACCTACGAGCAGTACTTC	CSVEEVGTYEQYF